This is a list of T cell receptor beta chains from one sample in a study of PD-1 blockade in mismatch repair-deficient tumors. Assay: immunoSEQ multiplex PCR; the TCRdb copy retains only in-frame clones and omits some. The sample lists some 70,000 clones; around 73% were seen once. The material sequenced was peripheral blood, taken 2 weeks after starting pembrolizumab. The receptors derive from an adult with mismatch repair-deficient cancer. The CDR3 runs from the conserved cysteine through the conserved F or W. Fields, in order: J gene, V gene, clone size, D gene, CDR3 protein, CDR3 DNA. The D gene is left open where the match is weak. Clone size appears in some rows only: once, few, many, or a class for an expanded clone.

TRBJ1-5,TRBV7-2,-,-,CASSYREVNQPQHF,TGTGCCAGCAGCTACAGGGAGGTCAATCAGCCCCAGCATTTT
TRBJ1-1,TRBV7-6,-,-,CASSLALAANTEAFF,TGTGCCAGCAGCTTAGCGTTGGCAGCGAACACTGAAGCTTTCTTT
TRBJ2-1,TRBV11-3,-,-,CASSLYGGYNEQFF,TGTGCCAGCAGCTTATACGGAGGCTACAATGAGCAGTTCTTC
TRBJ1-4,TRBV30,once,TRBD1,CAWSAEAGGYEKLFF,TGTGCCTGGAGTGCAGAGGCAGGGGGATATGAAAAACTGTTTTTT
TRBJ2-1,TRBV6-5,-,TRBD1,CASSSGGSSYNEQFF,TGTGCCAGCAGTTCAGGGGGTAGCTCCTACAATGAGCAGTTCTTC
TRBJ2-1,TRBV30,once,TRBD1,CASPGTGGLEQFF,TGTGCCTCACCCGGGACAGGGGGACTTGAGCAGTTCTTC
TRBJ2-7,TRBV5-1,once,-,CASSLDPGQEQYF,TGCGCCAGCAGCTTGGATCCGGGGCAGGAGCAGTACTTC
TRBJ2-7,TRBV6-6,-,TRBD2,CASSPWTSGITEQYF,TGTGCCAGCAGCCCCTGGACTAGCGGGATAACCGAGCAGTACTTC
TRBJ1-1,TRBV30,few,-,CAWKVRRAEAFF,TGTGCCTGGAAAGTCAGGAGGGCCGAAGCTTTCTTT
TRBJ2-7,TRBV15,-,-,CATSRDRLAAYEQYF,TGTGCCACCAGCAGAGATCGGCTAGCAGCCTACGAGCAGTACTTC
TRBJ2-7,TRBV6-5,-,-,CASSYSIPKEAYEQYF,TGTGCCAGCAGTTACTCGATACCCAAGGAGGCCTACGAGCAGTACTTC
TRBJ2-1,TRBV14,-,TRBD2,CASSPLTSGTEQFF,TGTGCCAGCAGCCCTTTGACTAGCGGGACTGAGCAGTTCTTC
TRBJ2-5,TRBV5-8,-,TRBD1,CASSWDRGRSETQYF,TGTGCCAGCAGCTGGGACAGGGGGCGAAGTGAGACCCAGTACTTC
TRBJ2-3,TRBV7-3,-,-,CASSSEGAGRSTDTQYF,TGTGCCAGCAGTTCAGAAGGGGCAGGGAGGAGCACAGATACGCAGTATTTT
TRBJ2-5,TRBV7-8,-,TRBD2,CASSFGWGLAGGPSQETQYF,TGTGCCAGCAGCTTCGGTTGGGGACTAGCGGGAGGGCCGAGCCAAGAGACCCAGTACTTC
TRBJ2-1,TRBV18,-,-,CASSPLISDNEQFF,TGTGCCAGCTCACCTTTAATCAGCGACAATGAGCAGTTCTTC
TRBJ2-1,TRBV7-6,-,TRBD2,CASSLAWDIPGLAGGSYNEQFF,TGTGCCAGCAGCTTAGCCTGGGATATCCCTGGACTAGCGGGGGGTTCCTACAATGAGCAGTTCTTC
TRBJ1-2,TRBV5-4,-,TRBD1,CASSSRDRGGYGYTF,TGTGCCAGCAGCTCCCGGGACAGGGGTGGCTATGGCTACACCTTC
TRBJ2-1,TRBV5-6,-,-,CASSVTIGGEQFF,TGTGCCAGCAGCGTGACCATAGGGGGTGAGCAGTTCTTC
TRBJ2-7,TRBV7-6,once,TRBD2,CASSLEASGSGYEQYF,TGTGCCAGCAGCTTAGAGGCTAGCGGGAGTGGCTACGAGCAGTACTTC
TRBJ2-1,TRBV7-3,once,TRBD2,CASSITGTSGSSEQFF,TGTGCCAGCAGCATCACCGGGACTAGCGGGAGTTCCGAGCAGTTCTTC
TRBJ2-5,TRBV20-1,-,-,CSAPLQGTQYF,TGCAGTGCACCCCTTCAAGGGACCCAGTACTTC
TRBJ2-5,TRBV2,-,-,CASLKGGAGQETQYF,TGTGCCAGCCTTAAGGGAGGTGCCGGGCAAGAGACCCAGTACTTC
TRBJ2-1,TRBV29-1,-,-,CSVKGQAANEQFF,TGCAGCGTTAAGGGCCAGGCAGCTAATGAGCAGTTCTTC
TRBJ1-5,TRBV2,medium-sized,TRBD1,CASRAGGEGQPQHF,TGTGCCAGCAGGGCAGGGGGCGAAGGCCAGCCCCAGCATTTT
TRBJ1-1,TRBV7-2,-,-,CASSLEGRMNTEAFF,TGTGCCAGCAGCCTAGAGGGGAGGATGAACACTGAAGCTTTCTTT
TRBJ1-2,TRBV7-2,few,-,CASSSSGDGLGGYTF,TGTGCCAGCAGCTCGTCCGGGGATGGGTTAGGTGGCTACACCTTC
TRBJ2-1,TRBV2,-,-,CASSDGGMSYNEQFF,TGTGCCAGCAGTGACGGCGGGATGTCCTACAATGAGCAGTTCTTC
TRBJ2-7,TRBV10-1,-,-,CASSYDPGYEQYF,TGCGCCAGCAGTTATGACCCAGGATACGAGCAGTACTTC
TRBJ1-5,TRBV6-5,few,-,CASSSTRSNQPQHF,TGTGCCAGCAGTTCGACAAGGTCAAATCAGCCCCAGCATTTT
TRBJ1-1,TRBV5-8,-,-,CASSLPDFSTEAFF,TGTGCCAGCAGCTTGCCCGATTTTTCTACTGAAGCTTTCTTT
TRBJ1-1,TRBV29-1,-,-,CSVEIVRGNTEAFF,TGCAGCGTTGAAATTGTCCGGGGGAACACTGAAGCTTTCTTT
TRBJ2-7,TRBV7-6,-,-,CASSASLGPSYEQYF,TGTGCCAGCAGCGCCAGTCTGGGCCCATCCTACGAGCAGTACTTC
TRBJ2-1,TRBV5-8,-,TRBD2,CASSLVVAGYNEQFF,TGTGCCAGCAGCTTGGTAGTAGCGGGGTACAATGAGCAGTTCTTC
TRBJ2-3,TRBV6-5,-,-,CASSSDVWAPPDTQYF,TGTGCCAGCAGTTCCGATGTTTGGGCCCCACCAGATACGCAGTATTTT
TRBJ2-3,TRBV5-1,-,-,CASSYRGPSTDTQYF,TGCGCCAGCAGCTACAGAGGACCTAGCACAGATACGCAGTATTTT
TRBJ1-5,TRBV6-5,few,-,CASSPDRTQPQHF,TGTGCCAGCAGTCCCGACAGGACTCAGCCCCAGCATTTT
TRBJ1-2,TRBV30,once,-,CAWSVGVGYTF,TGTGCCTGGAGTGTCGGGGTTGGCTACACCTTC
TRBJ1-1,TRBV30,-,-,CAWSPAAGMNTEAFF,TGTGCCTGGAGCCCGGCGGCAGGCATGAACACTGAAGCTTTCTTT
TRBJ2-3,TRBV30,-,-,CAWSKISADTQYF,TGTGCCTGGAGTAAAATTTCCGCAGATACGCAGTATTTT
TRBJ2-3,TRBV29-1,-,-,CSVERPPRDTQYF,TGCAGCGTTGAGAGGCCCCCCCGGGATACGCAGTATTTT
TRBJ2-3,TRBV4-1,-,TRBD2,CASSQDQASGGTDTQYF,TGCGCCAGCAGCCAAGATCAGGCTAGCGGGGGCACAGATACGCAGTATTTT
TRBJ2-5,TRBV5-5,-,TRBD1,CASSVDRGQETQYF,TGTGCCAGCAGCGTGGACAGGGGTCAGGAGACCCAGTACTTC
TRBJ2-7,TRBV2,many,TRBD1,CASSDETLRDRGSYEQYF,TGTGCCAGCAGTGACGAGACCCTCCGGGACAGGGGCTCCTACGAGCAGTACTTC
TRBJ1-1,TRBV28,-,-,CASHTAVEAFF,TGTGCCAGCCACACCGCCGTTGAAGCTTTCTTT
TRBJ2-1,TRBV7-3,-,TRBD2,CASNPSGGHEQFF,TGTGCCAGCAACCCTTCGGGGGGACATGAGCAGTTCTTC
TRBJ2-1,TRBV30,-,TRBD2,CAWRGLAGSYNEQFF,TGTGCCTGGAGAGGACTAGCGGGGTCCTACAATGAGCAGTTCTTC
TRBJ2-1,TRBV5-1,-,TRBD1,CASSPDRAPYNEQFF,TGCGCCAGCAGCCCGGACAGGGCACCCTACAATGAGCAGTTCTTC